This T cell receptor beta chain was retrieved from a study of control samples from healthy donors and cancer patients. Trimming took 1 base from V and 8 from J, leaving 14 bases between them. Germline V gene sequence: CDR1 SNHLY, CDR2 FYNNEI. The CDR3 loop spans 14 amino acids. Sequencing was performed with immunoSEQ multiplex PCR; in TCRdb, only in-frame clones are kept and a portion is missing. Among 150,000 to 200,000 clones, approximately 92% were seen once, and the ten largest hold 1.4%. The chain couples TRBV2 to TRBJ1-2; D not resolved. This receptor was taken from a young man in good health. Sequences were obtained from blood. CDR3 sequence: CASSEERAIGGYTF. DNA of the CDR3: TGTGCCAGCAGTGAAGAACGGGCTATAGGGGGCTACACCTTC.